What follows are 9 T cell receptor beta chains derived from one specimen sequenced in a study of shared clonotypes between healthy human individuals. Clones were sequenced by immunoSEQ multiplex PCR, and TCRdb holds only the in-frame ones, with some missing. The table shows about 1.5 million clones, with approximately 96% occurring only once. Sample: naive CD4+ T cells sorted from blood. The sample's subset: CD45RA+ positively selected. These receptors were obtained from a man aged 25-45 years in good health.

The chain has TRBV27 and TRBJ1-2; tentatively, D is TRBD1 (5 bases). Germline V lookup: CDR1 MNHEY, CDR2 SMNVEV (reference sequence). The CDR3 runs 13 residues. Trimming left V 6 bases short and J 3 bases short, with 11 bases between. The DNA for the CDR3 is TGTGCCAGCAGCCCGGGACGCTACTATGGCTACACCTTC. Amino acid sequence: CASSPGRYYGYTF.

The chain employs TRBV7-9 and TRBJ1-1, with D possibly TRBD1 on 5 matching bases. The germline V gene encodes CDR1 SEHNR and CDR2 FQNEAQ (reference sequence). The ends were cut back, 4 bases at V and 1 base at J, with 13 bases in the middle. This CDR3 has 15 residues. The CDR3 reads CASSYLGRGNTEAFF. The CDR3 nucleotides read TGTGCCAGCAGCTACCTGGGGAGGGGGAACACTGAAGCTTTCTTT.

V and J are TRBV27 and TRBJ2-1, with TRBD2 matching 8 bases. Germline CDR1 MNHEY, CDR2 SMNVEV (reference sequence). The trim removed 5 bases at V and 8 bases at J, leaving 5 bases unmatched. The CDR3 is 13 amino acids. CDR3 residues: CASSRGLAHEQFF. The CDR3 coding sequence is TGTGCCAGCAGTCGAGGACTAGCCCATGAGCAGTTCTTC.

This chain links TRBV2 with TRBJ2-7; a weak D match, TRBD1 (5 bases). V gave up 6 bases and J gave up 5 bases, with 20 bases separating them. CDR1 and CDR2 from the germline V gene are SNHLY and FYNNEI. The CDR3 sequence is 15 residues long. CDR3 DNA: TGTGCCAGCAGGCGCACCCAGGGTCCCATCGACGAGCAGTACTTC. Translation: CASRRTQGPIDEQYF.

The chain carries TRBV9 and TRBJ2-1; 10 nucleotides agree with TRBD2. In germline, CDR1 is SGDLS, CDR2 YYNGEE. Trimming at V came to 4 bases and at J to 2 bases, leaving 9 bases not matched to a gene. The CDR3 consists of 17 residues. DNA of the CDR3: TGTGCCAGCAGCCCCCAAACTGGGACTAGCGCCTACAATGAGCAGTTCTTC. Its protein product is CASSPQTGTSAYNEQFF.

CDR3 loop: CASSPPRGVNTGELFF. The CDR3 nucleotides are TGTGCCAGCAGCCCCCCCAGGGGTGTGAACACCGGGGAGCTGTTTTTT. The chain couples TRBV7-3 to TRBJ2-2; D might be TRBD1 (6 bases). V dropped 5 bases and J dropped 1 base, with 14 bases sitting between them. Per germline, CDR1 SGHTA and CDR2 FQGTGA. The CDR3 loop spans 16 amino acids.

This chain joins TRBV29-1 and TRBJ2-1; D assignment may be TRBD1 or TRBD2 (5 bases each). Trimming took off 7 bases at V and 5 bases at J, with 9 bases between the two ends. The CDR3 totals 11 residues. Germline CDR1 reads SQVTM; CDR2 reads ANQGSEA. CDR3 in amino acids: CSGGTDNEQFF. In DNA form, the CDR3 reads TGCAGCGGGGGGACCGACAATGAGCAGTTCTTC.

This chain joins TRBV7-9 and TRBJ1-1; 10 nucleotides line up with TRBD1. Germline CDR1 reads SEHNR; CDR2 reads FQNEAQ (reference sequence). After removal of 1 base from V and 4 bases from J, the junction contained 0 bases not matched to a gene. The CDR3 length is 14 residues. This CDR3 reads CASSLGDRGTEAFF. The CDR3, as DNA: TGTGCCAGCAGCTTAGGGGACAGGGGCACTGAAGCTTTCTTT.

The genes are TRBV9 and TRBJ2-5, with D possibly TRBD2 on 6 matching bases. Germline V gene sequence: CDR1 SGDLS, CDR2 YYNGEE. V was trimmed by 6 bases and J by 2 bases, leaving 17 bases between them. The CDR3 has 15 residues. CDR3 in amino acids: CASTQGASEQETQYF. The CDR3 DNA is TGTGCCAGCACACAAGGGGCTAGCGAGCAAGAGACCCAGTACTTC.